The entry below gives a single T cell receptor beta chain sequence along with its context. The antigen remains unidentified. Roughly 9.2 milliliters of peripheral blood were drawn from each donor into EDTA-treated tubes. The second PCR ran about 6 to 11 cycles with a sample-barcoded 5' primer and J-beta primers. TCRdb re-called the 5' RACE reads with MiXCR, one entry per CDR3 protein. The sample shows 850,000 to 1,000,000 distinct CDR3 sequences, around 48% of them seen only once. The sample is drawn from a study of blood T cells in healthy people across ages. Study results and caveats: Conclusively comparing naive with antigen-experienced cells was impossible with unsorted PBMCs.

This receptor was identified in a man aged 25-40 years in good health. The sample was blood.

The chain's CDR3 is CASSLLRGEYNEQFF. The CDR3 coding sequence is TGTGCCAGCAGCTTACTGCGGGGAGAGTACAATGAGCAGTTCTTC. The rearrangement uses TRBV7-3 and TRBJ2-1; perhaps TRBD2 as D (6 bases). V gave up 2 bases and J gave up 4 bases, with 12 bases separating them. Germline V gene data show CDR1 as SGHTA and CDR2 as FQGTGA. This CDR3 is 15 amino acids long.